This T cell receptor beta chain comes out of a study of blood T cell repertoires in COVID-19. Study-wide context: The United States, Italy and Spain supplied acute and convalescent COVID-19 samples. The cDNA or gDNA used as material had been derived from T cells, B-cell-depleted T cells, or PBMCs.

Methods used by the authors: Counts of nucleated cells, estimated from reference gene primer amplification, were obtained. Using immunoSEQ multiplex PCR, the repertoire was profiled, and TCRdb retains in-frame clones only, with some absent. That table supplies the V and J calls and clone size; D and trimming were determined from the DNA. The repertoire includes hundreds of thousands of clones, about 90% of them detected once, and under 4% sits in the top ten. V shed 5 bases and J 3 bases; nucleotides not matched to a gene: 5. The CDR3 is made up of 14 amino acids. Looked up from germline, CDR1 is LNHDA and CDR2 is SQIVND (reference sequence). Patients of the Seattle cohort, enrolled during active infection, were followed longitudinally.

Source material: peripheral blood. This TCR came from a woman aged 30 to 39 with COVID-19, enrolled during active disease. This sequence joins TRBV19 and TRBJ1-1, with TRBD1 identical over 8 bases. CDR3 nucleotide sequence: TGTGCCAGTAGTTCCCAGGGGGCGTACACTGAAGCTTTCTTT. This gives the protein CASSSQGAYTEAFF.